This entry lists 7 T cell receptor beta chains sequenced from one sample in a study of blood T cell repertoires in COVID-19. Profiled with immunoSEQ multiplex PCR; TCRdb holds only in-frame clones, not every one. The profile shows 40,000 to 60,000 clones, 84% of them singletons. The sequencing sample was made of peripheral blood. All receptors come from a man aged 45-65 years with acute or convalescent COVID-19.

CDR3 DNA sequence: TGCGCCAGCAGTTACGGGCCTTGGAGGAATCAGCCCCAGCATTTT. Protein: CASSYGPWRNQPQHF. This chain connects TRBV4-1 to TRBJ1-5, with D unclear. CDR1 and CDR2 (germline): MGHRA, YSYEKL. Trimming removed 6 bases from V and 4 bases from J, with 16 bases in between. The CDR3 spans 15 residues.

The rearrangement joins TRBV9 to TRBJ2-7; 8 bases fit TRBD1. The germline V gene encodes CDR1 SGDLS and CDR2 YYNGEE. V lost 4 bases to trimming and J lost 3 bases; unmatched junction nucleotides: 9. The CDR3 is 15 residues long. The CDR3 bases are TGTGCCAGCAGCCAAACAGGGGGTCGGGGCTACGAGCAGTACTTC. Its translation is CASSQTGGRGYEQYF. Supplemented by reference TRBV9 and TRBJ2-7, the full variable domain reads DSGVTQTPKHLITATGQRVTLRCSPRSGDLSVYWYQQSLDQGLQFLIQYYNGEERAKGNILERFSAQQFPDLHSELNLSSLELGDSALYFCASSQTGGRGYEQYFGPGTRLTVT.

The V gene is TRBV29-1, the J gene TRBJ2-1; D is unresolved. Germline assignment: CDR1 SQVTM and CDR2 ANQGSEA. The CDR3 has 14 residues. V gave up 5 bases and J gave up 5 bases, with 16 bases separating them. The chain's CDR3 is CSVYGQVIHNEQFF. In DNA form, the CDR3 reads TGCAGCGTTTATGGCCAGGTGATTCACAATGAGCAGTTCTTC.

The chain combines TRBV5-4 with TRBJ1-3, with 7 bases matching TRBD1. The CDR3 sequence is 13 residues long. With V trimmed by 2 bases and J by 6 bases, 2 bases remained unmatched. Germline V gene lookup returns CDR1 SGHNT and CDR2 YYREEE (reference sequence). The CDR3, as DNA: TGTGCCAGCAGCTTAGGGGGCCAAAACACCATATATTTT. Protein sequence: CASSLGGQNTIYF.

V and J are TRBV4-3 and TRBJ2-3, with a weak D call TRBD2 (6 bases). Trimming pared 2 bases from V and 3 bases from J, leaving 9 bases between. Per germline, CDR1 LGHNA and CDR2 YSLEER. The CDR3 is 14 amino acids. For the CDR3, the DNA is TGCGCCAGCAGCCAACTCGGGGGAACAGATACGCAGTATTTT. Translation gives CASSQLGGTDTQYF.

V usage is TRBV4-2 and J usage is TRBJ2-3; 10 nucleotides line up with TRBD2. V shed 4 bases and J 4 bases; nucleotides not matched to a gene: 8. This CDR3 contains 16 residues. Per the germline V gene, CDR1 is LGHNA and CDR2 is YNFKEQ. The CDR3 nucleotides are TGTGCCAGCAGCCCCTGGACTAGCGGAGGAGCAGATACGCAGTATTTT. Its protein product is CASSPWTSGGADTQYF.

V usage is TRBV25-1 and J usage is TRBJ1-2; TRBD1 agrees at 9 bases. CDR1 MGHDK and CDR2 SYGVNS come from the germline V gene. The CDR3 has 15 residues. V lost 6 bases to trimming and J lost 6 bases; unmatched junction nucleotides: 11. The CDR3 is CASRGTGGWNDGYTF. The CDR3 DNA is TGTGCCAGCAGGGGAACAGGGGGCTGGAATGATGGCTACACCTTC.